These T cell receptor beta chains were read from a single sample in a study of cytomegalovirus exposure and HLA in healthy donors. Profiling relied on immunoSEQ multiplex PCR, and the TCRdb table lists in-frame clones only, not all of them. The sample includes over 150,000 clones, approximately 80% of them seen just once. The sequencing input was PBMCs. All receptors derive from a woman between 40 and 55 years old in good health and CMV-seropositive. CDR3s include the opening cysteine and the closing phenylalanine or tryptophan. A D gene is named only where the DNA matches it firmly. The listing skips clone size in some rows; elsewhere it reads once, few, many or a size class.

d_gene	v_gene	abundance	j_gene	CDR3nt	CDR3aa
TRBD2	TRBV6-6	-	TRBJ2-5	TGTGCCAGCAGCCGAGGGGCGGGAGGGCAAGAGACCCAGTACTTC	CASSRGAGGQETQYF
TRBD2	TRBV6-4	-	TRBJ2-1	TGTGCCAGCGGACTAGCGGGCCTATACAATGAGCAGTTCTTC	CASGLAGLYNEQFF
TRBD2	TRBV29-1	-	TRBJ2-1	TGCAGCTCAATAGCGGGAGCTTCCTACAATGAGCAGTTCTTC	CSSIAGASYNEQFF
-	TRBV27	-	TRBJ2-7	TGTGCCAGCAGTTTATCCCTAGACTACGAGCAGTACTTC	CASSLSLDYEQYF
TRBD2	TRBV19	-	TRBJ2-7	TGTGCCAGTAGTTTGCGGACTAGGAGTTACGAGCAGTACTTC	CASSLRTRSYEQYF
TRBD1	TRBV7-2	-	TRBJ2-7	TGTGCCAGCAGCTTAGAGGGACAGGGGACCTCCGAGCAGTACTTC	CASSLEGQGTSEQYF
TRBD2	TRBV12-5	-	TRBJ2-7	TGTGCTAGTGGTTCGACGGGACTAGCGGAGTACGAGCAGTACTTC	CASGSTGLAEYEQYF
-	TRBV6-5	-	TRBJ2-1	TGTGCCAGCAGTTACCAGACTAGTTCAGAGCAGTTCTTC	CASSYQTSSEQFF
-	TRBV6-5	-	TRBJ2-1	TGTGCCAGCAGTCAGGCCCCTAACAATGAGCAGTTCTTC	CASSQAPNNEQFF
TRBD1	TRBV5-4	-	TRBJ2-7	TGTGCCAGCAGTTCACAGGGGCGATTTTCCTACGAGCAGTACTTC	CASSSQGRFSYEQYF
-	TRBV9	-	TRBJ2-1	TGTGCCAGCAGCCCAACTTTGCGGAATGAGCAGTTCTTC	CASSPTLRNEQFF
TRBD2	TRBV4-1	-	TRBJ2-5	TGCGCCAGCAGCCAATTACTAGCGGGAGGACACGGGACCCAGTACTTC	CASSQLLAGGHGTQYF
TRBD1	TRBV6-1	-	TRBJ1-1	TGTGCCAGCAGGCCGGGACAGAGCACTGAAGCTTTCTTT	CASRPGQSTEAFF
TRBD2	TRBV29-1	-	TRBJ2-7	TGCAGCGTTGAACTAGCGGGAGGCTACGAGCAGTACTTC	CSVELAGGYEQYF
TRBD1	TRBV5-1	-	TRBJ1-2	TGCGCCAGCAGCGGCGGACAGGTTGATGGCTACACCTTC	CASSGGQVDGYTF
-	TRBV13	-	TRBJ2-7	TGTGCCAGCAGTCTCTCCTCCTACGAGCAGTACTTC	CASSLSSYEQYF
-	TRBV5-4	once	TRBJ2-3	TGTGCCAGCAGCTTGGGGTGGGAGTTAACAGATACGCAGTATTTT	CASSLGWELTDTQYF
-	TRBV30	-	TRBJ1-3	TGTGCCCGGTCCAGGGGCTCTGGAAACACCATATATTTT	CARSRGSGNTIYF
-	TRBV15	-	TRBJ2-1	TGTGCCACCAGCAGAGATTCTTTACTGGGCCCACATAACAATGAGCAGTTCTTC	CATSRDSLLGPHNNEQFF
-	TRBV7-6	-	TRBJ2-1	TGTGCCAGCAGCTTAGGGGTGGGCGGTCGAGGGGGCAATGAGCAGTTCTTC	CASSLGVGGRGGNEQFF
TRBD2	TRBV9	-	TRBJ2-1	TGTGCCAGCAGCGTAGGCCCGGCTAGCGGGAGCCAGGGTGAGCAGTTCTTC	CASSVGPASGSQGEQFF
-	TRBV14	-	TRBJ1-1	TGTGCCAGCAGCCAAGTAGGTCCCGGGAAGAACACTGAAGCTTTCTTT	CASSQVGPGKNTEAFF
TRBD1	TRBV2	few	TRBJ1-4	TGTGCCAGCAGCGCTACCGGGACAGGGGGTGAAAAACTGTTTTTT	CASSATGTGGEKLFF
-	TRBV7-2	-	TRBJ1-5	TGTGCCAGCAGCCGAGGGCTTATGAGCAATCAGCCCCAGCATTTT	CASSRGLMSNQPQHF
TRBD1	TRBV30	few	TRBJ1-1	TGTGCCTGGAACCCAGGACAGGTCGAAGCTTTCTTT	CAWNPGQVEAFF
-	TRBV2	-	TRBJ2-7	TGTGCCAGCAGAAACGGGGGACCCTACGAGCAGTACTTC	CASRNGGPYEQYF
TRBD2	TRBV10-3	-	TRBJ2-1	TGTGCCACCAAGGGACTAGCGGGAGTATGGGATGAGCAGTTCTTC	CATKGLAGVWDEQFF
-	TRBV7-6	-	TRBJ2-5	TGTGCCAGCAGCGCCCTACCCAGGGGCCCGGGGGGTGTGGGGACCCAGTACTTC	CASSALPRGPGGVGTQYF
-	TRBV30	-	TRBJ2-7	TGTGCCTGGAGTCCCGGGGACTGGAAATACGAGCAGTACTTC	CAWSPGDWKYEQYF
-	TRBV19	few	TRBJ2-1	TGTGCCAGTAGTATGGGGGGATCCTACAATGAGCAGTTCTTC	CASSMGGSYNEQFF
-	TRBV19	-	TRBJ2-7	TGTGCCAGTAGTGCCCACAGGGCTGGGGAGCAGTACTTC	CASSAHRAGEQYF
TRBD2	TRBV28	-	TRBJ2-7	TGTGCCAGCAGTATGGCCGGGCTAGCGGACTACGAGCAGTACTTC	CASSMAGLADYEQYF
-	TRBV18	-	TRBJ2-3	TGTGCCAGCTCACCAAAAGGTACAGTTAGCACAGATACGCAGTATTTT	CASSPKGTVSTDTQYF
TRBD1	TRBV11-2	-	TRBJ1-1	TGTGCCAGCAGCTCATGGGGACAGGGGAACACTGAAGCTTTCTTT	CASSSWGQGNTEAFF
-	TRBV28	-	TRBJ2-5	TGTGCCAGCAGGCAACGCGTCGAAGAGACCCAGTACTTC	CASRQRVEETQYF
-	TRBV18	-	TRBJ2-1	TGTGCCAGCTCACCATCGAGGATAGACAATGAGCAGTTCTTC	CASSPSRIDNEQFF
-	TRBV6-1	-	TRBJ1-5	TGTGCCAGCAGTGATCTGGGCTTGTATCAGCCCCAGCATTTT	CASSDLGLYQPQHF
-	TRBV2	few	TRBJ1-5	TGTGCCAGCAGGTTACGACAGATTAGCAATCAGCCCCAGCATTTT	CASRLRQISNQPQHF
TRBD2	TRBV2	-	TRBJ2-7	TGTGCCAGCGGCCGGACTAGCGCCTACGAGCAGTACTTC	CASGRTSAYEQYF
-	TRBV28	-	TRBJ2-7	TGTGCCAGCACAGGCCAATCCTACGAGCAGTACTTC	CASTGQSYEQYF
-	TRBV18	-	TRBJ1-2	TGTGCCAGCTCACCGATGACAGGAGGCTACACCTTC	CASSPMTGGYTF
TRBD2	TRBV5-8	-	TRBJ2-3	TGTGCCAGCAGCTCCGGGAGGATTAGCGGGGTGGCCACAGATACGCAGTATTTT	CASSSGRISGVATDTQYF
-	TRBV2	-	TRBJ2-7	TGTGCCAGCAACCTCCGAGCTTCCTACGAGCAGTACTTC	CASNLRASYEQYF
-	TRBV18	-	TRBJ2-3	TGTGCCAGCTCATCTCAGGCGGGGTTGGGAGATACGCAGTATTTT	CASSSQAGLGDTQYF
TRBD2	TRBV11-2	few	TRBJ2-3	TGTGCCAGCAGCTTACCTAGCGGGGATACGCAGTATTTT	CASSLPSGDTQYF
-	TRBV6-6	-	TRBJ1-1	TGTGCCACTCAGGGCCCCGGGAACACTGAAGCTTTCTTT	CATQGPGNTEAFF
TRBD2	TRBV5-1	-	TRBJ2-1	TGCGCCAGCAGCTTGGCGGGAGGGGGTAATGAGCAGTTCTTC	CASSLAGGGNEQFF
TRBD2	TRBV5-1	-	TRBJ2-7	TGCGCCAGCAGCTGGACTAGCGGGAGCTACGAGCAGTACTTC	CASSWTSGSYEQYF
TRBD2	TRBV5-1	few	TRBJ2-3	TGCGCCAGCAGCTTGGCGACTAGCGGGGTCGGTTCCCAGTATTTT	CASSLATSGVGSQYF
-	TRBV29-1	-	TRBJ2-7	TGCAGCGTTGAAAAGGACAGCTACGAGCAGTACTTC	CSVEKDSYEQYF
-	TRBV19	-	TRBJ2-7	TGTGCCAGTAGTACAGCCTTGCGGGACTACGAGCAGTACTTC	CASSTALRDYEQYF
-	TRBV19	-	TRBJ2-7	TGTGCCAGTAGCCTCTCCGGGGGAGCTTACGAGCAGTACTTC	CASSLSGGAYEQYF
TRBD2	TRBV7-9	-	TRBJ2-1	TGTGCCAGCAGGGCTAGCGGGAACGAGCAGTTCTTC	CASRASGNEQFF
-	TRBV10-2	-	TRBJ2-5	TGCGCCAGCAGCCAGAAGGACTACGATCTGCAAGAGACCCAGTACTTC	CASSQKDYDLQETQYF